The clone carrying this T cell receptor beta chain was recorded once. Its antigen remains unidentified. TCRdb keeps only in-frame clones here, not all; method: immunoSEQ multiplex PCR. The table lists over 250,000 clones, about nine tenths of them singletons. Germline-derived CDR1 and CDR2 are SEHNR and FQNEAQ (reference sequence). The V end lost 8 bases, the J end lost 14 bases, and 22 bases lay between the germline ends. The length of the CDR3 is 13 residues. This sample stems from a study of cytomegalovirus exposure and HLA in healthy donors. Study-wide findings and caveats: Some TCR beta chains (roughly 160 of them) were listed as cytomegalovirus-associated.

The receptor was derived from a woman in her 30s in good health and CMV-seropositive. V is TRBV7-9 and J is TRBJ2-1; TRBD2 might be the D (7 bases). Sequenced material: PBMCs. CDR3 coding DNA: TGTGCCAGCCCCGGGGAGGGGGGGGTTAAAAAGTTCTTC. Translation: CASPGEGGVKKFF.